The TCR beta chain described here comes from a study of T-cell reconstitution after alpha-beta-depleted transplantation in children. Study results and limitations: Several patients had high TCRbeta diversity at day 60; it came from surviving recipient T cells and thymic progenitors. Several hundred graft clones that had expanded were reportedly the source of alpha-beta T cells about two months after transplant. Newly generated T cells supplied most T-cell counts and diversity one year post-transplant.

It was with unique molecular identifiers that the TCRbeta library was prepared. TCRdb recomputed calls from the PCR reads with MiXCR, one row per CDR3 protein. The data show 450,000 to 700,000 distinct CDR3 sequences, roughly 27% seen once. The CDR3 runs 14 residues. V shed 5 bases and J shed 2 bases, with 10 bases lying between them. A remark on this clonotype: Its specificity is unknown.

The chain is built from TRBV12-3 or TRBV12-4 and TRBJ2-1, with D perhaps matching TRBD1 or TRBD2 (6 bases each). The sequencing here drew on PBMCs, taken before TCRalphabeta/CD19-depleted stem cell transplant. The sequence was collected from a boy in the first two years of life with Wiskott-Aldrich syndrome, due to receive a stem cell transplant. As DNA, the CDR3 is TGTGCCAGCAGTCCGGAGGGGGCCTACAATGAGCAGTTCTTC. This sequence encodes CASSPEGAYNEQFF.